These T cell receptor beta chains were read from a single sample in a study of blood T cell repertoires in COVID-19. Data came from immunoSEQ multiplex PCR; TCRdb stores just in-frame clones and leaves some out. The data contain approximately 69,000 clones, approximately 83% of them singletons. The sample comprised peripheral blood. Source of these receptors: a human donor in a cohort sampled during active COVID-19. Each CDR3 is given with its conserved first and last residue. A D gene is named only where the DNA matches it firmly. Rows give clone size only sometimes, using once, few, many, or a class for an expanded clone.

j_gene	v_gene	len	d_gene	abundance	CDR3nt	CDR3aa
TRBJ2-3	TRBV19	15	.	once	TGTGCCAGTAGCCCGGGAACCGCACACACAGATACGCAGTATTTT	CASSPGTAHTDTQYF
TRBJ1-5	TRBV28	14	.	.	TGTGCCAGCAGGAACAGGTATAGCAATCAGCCCCAGCATTTT	CASRNRYSNQPQHF
TRBJ1-1	TRBV4-2	18	TRBD1	.	TGTGCCAGCAGCCAAGATTTAGGGACAGGGAGGGAGACTTCGCGAGCTTTCTTT	CASSQDLGTGRETSRAFF
TRBJ2-7	TRBV30	15	.	once	TGTGCCTGGCGTAGGAACAGGGGGGGAAACTACGAGCAGTACTTC	CAWRRNRGGNYEQYF
TRBJ1-2	TRBV7-2	13	TRBD1	.	TGTGCCAGCAGCATGACAGGGGTATATGGCTACACCTTC	CASSMTGVYGYTF
TRBJ2-1	TRBV7-8	14	TRBD1	.	TGTGCCAGCAGCCAGGGGGCAGTCCCGGGTGAGCAGTTCTTC	CASSQGAVPGEQFF
TRBJ2-7	TRBV7-7	15	.	.	TGTGCCAGCAGCTTAGGCCCCAGGGAGGTATACGAGCAGTACTTC	CASSLGPREVYEQYF
TRBJ2-3	TRBV18	15	.	.	TGTGCCAGCTCACCACTGGGACAAGGGTTAGATACGCAGTATTTT	CASSPLGQGLDTQYF
TRBJ2-1	TRBV7-9	19	.	.	TGTGCCAGCAGCTCCCTCCGAGGAGGGGTTTATCGGGGCTACAATGAGCAGTTCTTC	CASSSLRGGVYRGYNEQFF
TRBJ2-1	TRBV11-1	15	TRBD1	.	TGTGCCAGCAGACAGACAGGGGGAAGCTACAATGAGCAGTTCTTC	CASRQTGGSYNEQFF
TRBJ2-7	TRBV7-9	12	.	once	TGTGCCAGCAGCTCAGGGTTCTACGAGCAGTACTTC	CASSSGFYEQYF
TRBJ2-5	TRBV7-2	14	.	once	TGTGCCAGCAGCCCCGCGAGTTCCGTTCAGACCCAGTACTTC	CASSPASSVQTQYF
TRBJ1-5	TRBV3-1/TRBV3-2	14	.	.	TGTGCCAGCAGCCAGGGAACAGGTGCCCAGCCCCAGCATTTT	CASSQGTGAQPQHF
TRBJ2-7	TRBV30	12	TRBD1	.	TGTGCCTACGACAGGGGATTCGGCGAGCAGTACTTC	CAYDRGFGEQYF
TRBJ1-1	TRBV19	13	.	.	TGTGCCAGTAGTCTTCAACAGGTCACTGAAGCTTTCTTT	CASSLQQVTEAFF
TRBJ2-1	TRBV12-5	14	.	.	TGTGCTAGTGGGGCAGGACAGCACTACAATGAGCAGTTCTTC	CASGAGQHYNEQFF
TRBJ1-5	TRBV5-1	16	.	.	TGCGCCAGCAGCTGGGCAGGCCAATATAGCAATCAGCCCCAGCATTTT	CASSWAGQYSNQPQHF
TRBJ2-2	TRBV7-3	15	.	.	TGTGCCAGCAGCTCTACCACCTGGGGCTCTGGGGAGCTGTTTTTT	CASSSTTWGSGELFF
TRBJ2-3	TRBV5-1	14	TRBD1	.	TGCGCCAGCAGCTTGGACAGGGGAGAAGATACGCAGTATTTT	CASSLDRGEDTQYF
TRBJ2-1	TRBV10-3	16	TRBD2	.	TGTGCCATCAGCACAAGAATCCCGGGGGGGCTGGATGAGCAGTTCTTC	CAISTRIPGGLDEQFF
TRBJ2-2	TRBV30	16	TRBD2	.	TGTGCCTGGACTAGCGGGGGGTCGGTCGGCACCGGGGAGCTGTTTTTT	CAWTSGGSVGTGELFF
TRBJ2-2	TRBV21-1	16	.	.	TGTGCCAGCAGCAAAAGGGGCAGGGTGAACACCGGGGAGCTGTTTTTT	CASSKRGRVNTGELFF
TRBJ2-7	TRBV6-5	12	.	once	TGTGCCAGCGGCCAACCGGGGAGCGAGCAGTACTTC	CASGQPGSEQYF
TRBJ2-2	TRBV24-1	16	TRBD1	.	TGTGCCACCGGGAGACAGGGGTCAACAAACACCGGGGAGCTGTTTTTT	CATGRQGSTNTGELFF
TRBJ2-5	TRBV19	14	TRBD2	.	TGTGCCAGTAGTATCGGGTTAGCGGGTGAGACCCAGTACTTC	CASSIGLAGETQYF
TRBJ1-2	TRBV20-1	11	.	.	TGCAGTGTATACCGGGAAGGCGGCTACACCTTC	CSVYREGGYTF
TRBJ2-2	TRBV11-2	17	.	.	TGTGCCAGCAGCTTGGGGGGGGGCGTCCCGAACACCGGGGAGCTGTTTTTT	CASSLGGGVPNTGELFF
TRBJ1-2	TRBV7-2	13	.	.	TGTGCCAGCAGTCCTGCGGGGGTTGGGAGCTACACCTTC	CASSPAGVGSYTF
TRBJ1-2	TRBV29-1	12	.	once	TGCAGCGTTGAACAGGGAGGCTATGGCTACACCTTC	CSVEQGGYGYTF
TRBJ1-2	TRBV19	15	TRBD1	.	TGTGCCAGTAGTATCGGGACAGGGAAGAACTATGGCTACACCTTC	CASSIGTGKNYGYTF
TRBJ1-2	TRBV29-1	11	.	.	TGCAGCTCTGGGGGGGCGGAAGGCTACACCTTC	CSSGGAEGYTF
TRBJ2-2	TRBV9	16	TRBD1	once	TGTGCCAGCAGCGTCGGGGGACAGGGGAACACCGGGGAGCTGTTTTTT	CASSVGGQGNTGELFF
TRBJ2-4	TRBV5-4	18	.	.	TGTGCCAGCAGCTCCGGCACCCGACAGATGATAGGGAAAAACATTCAGTACTTC	CASSSGTRQMIGKNIQYF
TRBJ2-7	TRBV10-3	14	TRBD1	once	TGTGCCTCCACTACGGCAGGGGGTTCCTACGAGCAGTACTTC	CASTTAGGSYEQYF
TRBJ2-3	TRBV28	16	TRBD2	.	TGTGCCAGCAGTTCTGCTAGCGGGGGTGACACAGATACGCAGTATTTT	CASSSASGGDTDTQYF
TRBJ2-6	TRBV7-3	20	TRBD2	.	TGTGCCAGCAGCTTACGGGCTAGCGGGGGGGCCGCCTCTGGGGCCAACGTCCTGACTTTC	CASSLRASGGAASGANVLTF
TRBJ2-7	TRBV9	14	.	.	TGTGCCAGCAGCGGGCAGACAGGAGCCTACGAGCAGTACTTC	CASSGQTGAYEQYF
TRBJ2-6	TRBV4-3	17	.	.	TGCGCCAGCAGCCAAGGGGCGGGGAGCTCTGGGGCCAACGTCCTGACTTTC	CASSQGAGSSGANVLTF
TRBJ2-2	TRBV4-3	17	.	.	TGCGCCAGCAGCCAAGATGGTGGGGGGGCCGCCACCGGGGAGCTGTTTTTT	CASSQDGGGAATGELFF
TRBJ1-2	TRBV3-1/TRBV3-2	13	TRBD1	.	TGTGCCAGCAGCCAAATTCAGGGGGAGGGCTACACCTTC	CASSQIQGEGYTF
TRBJ2-7	TRBV10-3	14	.	once	TGTGCCATCAGCGTTAGGGAGAGGTCTTCGGAGCAGTACTTC	CAISVRERSSEQYF